The present entry profiles one T cell receptor beta chain with its context. The V gene lost 6 bases and the J gene lost 0 bases, with 5 bases spanning the gap. CDR1 MNHEY and CDR2 SVGAGI come from the germline V gene. The CDR3 runs 12 residues. This sample stems from a study of blood T cell repertoires in COVID-19. Study-wide background: The origin of the acute and convalescent COVID-19 samples was the United States, Italy and Spain. In each case, the material was cDNA or gDNA derived from T cells, B-cell-depleted T cells, or PBMCs.

Grouping used clinical history reported by participants in a survey and questionnaire. This table comes from immunoSEQ multiplex PCR, and its TCRdb copy is limited to in-frame clones, with some not included. The sample lists 230,000 or so clones, around 90% occurring once. The TCR sequence derives from a woman between 50 and 59 years old with acute COVID-19. The chain uses TRBV6-5 and TRBJ1-1; D not resolved. Material: PBMCs or T cells enriched from blood (not recorded which). The chain's CDR3 is CASSRLNTEAFF. The CDR3 coding sequence is TGTGCCAGCAGCCGGTTGAACACTGAAGCTTTCTTT.